These 29 T cell receptor beta chains originate from one sample sequenced in a study of blood T cell repertoires in COVID-19. TCRdb's table, derived via immunoSEQ multiplex PCR, lists solely in-frame clones and lacks some. In the table there are about 240,000 clones, roughly nine tenths of which are singletons. Sequenced material: peripheral blood. The receptors were gathered from a man between 60 and 75 years old with acute or convalescent COVID-19.

J is TRBJ2-7 and V is TRBV7-9; D not certain. This CDR3 spans 14 amino acids. Germline V gene data show CDR1 as SEHNR and CDR2 as FQNEAQ (reference sequence). Trimming stripped 2 bases from V and 2 bases from J, with 10 bases between. CDR3 bases: TGTGCCAGCAGCTTACTGAGGCCCCCCTACGAGCAGTACTTC. This codes for CASSLLRPPYEQYF.

The J gene is TRBJ1-1, the V gene TRBV30, with D unclear. The V gene lost 4 bases and the J gene lost 7 bases, with 10 bases spanning the gap. Germline lookup yields CDR1 GTSNPN and CDR2 SVGIG (reference sequence). This CDR3 spans 11 amino acids. In DNA form, the CDR3 reads TGTGCCTGGAATCGCCGGGGTGAAGCTTTCTTT. Its translation: CAWNRRGEAFF.

The V gene is TRBV19, the J gene TRBJ1-4; the match to TRBD1 covers 7 bases. After removal of 5 bases from V and 3 bases from J, the junction contained 6 bases not matched to a gene. This CDR3 region has 15 residues. Germline values: CDR1 LNHDA, CDR2 SQIVND (reference sequence). Written as DNA, the CDR3 is TGTGCCAGTAGTGATACCGGGACAGCTAATGAAAAACTGTTTTTT. It translates to CASSDTGTANEKLFF.

The chain carries TRBV5-6 and TRBJ1-2, with 8 bases that match TRBD1. Losses at the gene ends were 0 bases for V and 4 bases for J; bases not matched to a gene: 8. The V gene's germline CDR1 is SGHDT and CDR2 YYEEEE. The CDR3 runs 16 residues. Here the CDR3 reads CASSLAGRGLSYGYTF. CDR3 in DNA: TGTGCCAGCAGCTTGGCAGGCAGGGGGCTAAGCTATGGCTACACCTTC.

The chain links TRBV30 to TRBJ1-4, with D uncertain. Per germline, CDR1 GTSNPN and CDR2 SVGIG (reference sequence). Trimming took off 5 bases at V and 5 bases at J, with 9 bases between the two ends. This CDR3 comprises 12 residues. CDR3 DNA sequence: TGTGCCTGGGGGCGGAGGAATGAAAAACTGTTTTTT. Translated: CAWGRRNEKLFF. Complete variable domain (other parts from reference TRBV30 and TRBJ1-4): SQTIHQWPATLVQPVGSPLSLECTVEGTSNPNLYWYRQAAGRGLQLLFYSVGIGQISSEVPQNLSASRPQDRQFILSSKKLLLSDSGFYLCAWGRRNEKLFFGSGTQLSVL.

This chain joins TRBV19 and TRBJ1-2, with D maybe TRBD1 (5 bases). CDR3 length: 13 amino acids. The V end lost 2 bases, the J end lost 8 bases, and 12 bases lay between the germline ends. Germline-derived CDR1 and CDR2 are LNHDA and SQIVND (reference sequence). CDR3 coding DNA: TGTGCCAGTAGTATAATAGCGGGGGTCGGCTACACCTTC. Protein product: CASSIIAGVGYTF.

The chain recombines TRBV19 with TRBJ2-7, with D possibly TRBD1 on 5 matching bases. Germline values: CDR1 LNHDA, CDR2 SQIVND (reference sequence). There are 14 residues in the CDR3. V lost 0 bases and J lost 2, with 8 bases in between. The CDR3: CASSIDKGPYEQYF. DNA of the CDR3: TGTGCCAGTAGTATAGATAAGGGGCCCTACGAGCAGTACTTC.

Only one count was recorded for this clone. The chain employs TRBV19 and TRBJ2-7; D possibly corresponds to TRBD2 (6 bases). The CDR3 loop spans 14 amino acids. The V gene's germline CDR1 is LNHDA and CDR2 SQIVND (reference sequence). V lost 2 bases and J 6 bases, leaving 14 bases between the germline ends. CDR3 nucleotide sequence: TGTGCCAGTAGTATATCTAGCGTACTGGGCGAGCAGTACTTC. It specifies CASSISSVLGEQYF.

This clone was seen only once. The V call is TRBV30, the J call TRBJ2-7, with TRBD1 matching 8 bases. The J segment lost 3 bases and the V segment lost 1 base, leaving 5 bases of the junction unmatched. The V gene's germline CDR1 is GTSNPN and CDR2 SVGIG (reference sequence). CDR3 length: 14 amino acids. The CDR3 loop is CAWSGSGGVYEQYF. The DNA for the CDR3 is TGTGCCTGGAGTGGCTCAGGGGGCGTCTACGAGCAGTACTTC. The full variable domain, rest sourced from reference TRBV30 and TRBJ2-7, is SQTIHQWPATLVQPVGSPLSLECTVEGTSNPNLYWYRQAAGRGLQLLFYSVGIGQISSEVPQNLSASRPQDRQFILSSKKLLLSDSGFYLCAWSGSGGVYEQYFGPGTRLTVT.

The chain links TRBV28 to TRBJ2-3; 10 nucleotides align to TRBD2. Trimming took 3 bases from V and 5 from J; bases not matched to a gene: 8. The CDR3 consists of 16 residues. Germline V CDR1 and CDR2: MDHEN, SYDVKM. In DNA, the CDR3 is TGTGCCAGCAGTTTGGGGATAAGACTAGCGGGAGATACGCAGTATTTT. This gives the protein CASSLGIRLAGDTQYF.

The chain employs TRBV4-3 and TRBJ2-7, with 7 bases identical to TRBD1. J lost 3 bases, V lost 2 bases, and 4 bases had no gene match. The CDR3 has 14 amino acids. The germline V gene has CDR1 LGHNA and CDR2 YSLEER. The DNA for the CDR3 is TGCGCCAGCAGCCAAACGACAGGGAACTACGAGCAGTACTTC. Protein sequence: CASSQTTGNYEQYF.

The V and J genes are TRBV19 and TRBJ2-2; tentative D call: TRBD2 (6 bases). The CDR3 length is 15 residues. From germline, CDR1 is LNHDA and CDR2 SQIVND (reference sequence). Between the trimmed V and J ends, which lost 7 bases and 2 bases, there was a span of 14 bases. CDR3 DNA: TGTGCCAGTACCCTGCGGGGACTTAACACCGGGGAGCTGTTTTTT. Translating gives CASTLRGLNTGELFF. The variable domain in full, completed from reference TRBV19 and TRBJ2-2, reads DGGITQSPKYLFRKEGQNVTLSCEQNLNHDAMYWYRQDPGQGLRLIYYSQIVNDFQKGDIAEGYSVSREKKESFPLTVTSAQKNPTAFYLCASTLRGLNTGELFFGEGSRLTVL.

The genes are TRBV6-2 or TRBV6-3 and TRBJ1-4; 8 bases fit TRBD1. The CDR3 runs to 15 residues. Germline CDR1 MNHEY, CDR2 SVGEGT. The ends lost 3 bases at V and 6 bases at J; junction bases unmatched: 6. The CDR3 here is CASSYPQGAYEKLFF. Here the CDR3 DNA reads TGTGCCAGCAGTTATCCCCAGGGGGCGTATGAAAAACTGTTTTTT.

The chain employs TRBV18 and TRBJ2-5, with 7 bases that match TRBD1. This CDR3 contains 13 residues. Germline CDR1 and CDR2: KGHSH and LQKENI. V dropped 6 bases and J dropped 4; count of bases not matched to a gene: 5. CDR3 DNA: TGTGCCAGCTCCCAGGGGGTCGGAGAGACCCAGTACTTC. Protein product: CASSQGVGETQYF.

This clone has only one observation. The chain couples TRBV12-3 or TRBV12-4 to TRBJ2-3; 7 bases match TRBD2. The CDR3 loop spans 13 amino acids. The V and J ends lost 6 bases and 8 bases, in that order; junction bases with no gene match: 8. The CDR3 DNA sequence: TGTGCCAGCAGGTGGGAGGGGAGGGGTACGCAGTATTTT. Translated, it gives CASRWEGRGTQYF.

The CDR3 reads CATSRGTSGRSYEQYF. Written as DNA, the CDR3 is TGTGCCACCAGCAGAGGGACTAGCGGGAGAAGCTACGAGCAGTACTTC. J is TRBJ2-7 and V is TRBV15; TRBD2 agrees at 13 bases. V lost 1 base and J lost 3; bases outside the gene matches: 3. CDR1 and CDR2 from the germline V gene are LNHNV and YYDKDF (reference sequence). The CDR3 runs 16 residues.

The chain combines TRBV27 with TRBJ1-4, with 8 bases identical to TRBD1. Germline CDR1 reads MNHEY; CDR2 reads SMNVEV (reference sequence). The CDR3 contains 18 residues. Trimming at V came to 4 bases and at J to 1 base, leaving 11 bases not matched to a gene. CDR3 in amino acids: CASSSRSTGVGTNEKLFF. For the CDR3, the DNA is TGTGCCAGCAGTTCCAGATCGACAGGGGTCGGAACTAATGAAAAACTGTTTTTT.

V is TRBV5-6 and J is TRBJ2-7, with 10 bases fitting TRBD2. The CDR3 extends over 15 amino acids. Germline values: CDR1 SGHDT, CDR2 YYEEEE. J was trimmed by 5 bases and V by 0 bases; bases with no gene match: 5. The CDR3 DNA reads TGTGCCAGCAGCTTGGGGACTAGCGGATGGCACGAGCAGTACTTC. It specifies CASSLGTSGWHEQYF.

The chain links TRBV6-2 or TRBV6-3 to TRBJ1-3; TRBD1 agrees at 7 bases. J was trimmed by 0 bases and V by 0 bases; bases with no gene match: 8. Germline CDR1 is MNHEY and CDR2 is SVGEGT. This CDR3 has 18 amino acids. CDR3 sequence: CASSYSLLGQISGNTIYF. CDR3 in DNA: TGTGCCAGCAGTTACTCGCTCTTGGGACAGATCTCTGGAAACACCATATATTTT.

The rearrangement uses TRBV7-8 and TRBJ1-3, with D perhaps TRBD1 (5 bases). Trimming pared 7 bases from V and 2 bases from J, leaving 15 bases between. The CDR3 has 15 residues. Germline V lookup: CDR1 SGHVS, CDR2 FQNEAQ. The CDR3 DNA sequence: TGTGCCAGCACCACGACTCGGGGGACTGGAAACACCATATATTTT. Translated: CASTTTRGTGNTIYF.

V and J are TRBV6-6 and TRBJ1-6; TRBD1 agrees at 10 bases. The trim removed 6 bases at V and 0 bases at J, leaving 14 bases unmatched. The length of the CDR3 is 20 residues. In germline, CDR1 is MNHNY, CDR2 SVGAGI (reference sequence). CDR3 in amino acids: CASSRKGQGMGSSYNSPLHF. As DNA, the CDR3 is TGTGCCAGCAGCCGTAAGGGACAGGGGATGGGGAGCTCCTATAATTCACCCCTCCACTTT.

The sample holds a few counts of this clone. V gene TRBV6-4 combines with J gene TRBJ2-1, with 8 bases lining up with TRBD1. Trimming took 6 bases from V and 5 from J; bases not matched to a gene: 15. The germline V gene has CDR1 MRHNA and CDR2 SNTAGT. The CDR3 runs 17 residues. The CDR3 bases are TGTGCCAGCAGCCCTTCTCCAGGGGGCGCTTTGGACAATGAGCAGTTCTTC. Translated, it gives CASSPSPGGALDNEQFF.

The table lists this clone with a count of one. The V call is TRBV2, the J call TRBJ2-5; 7 bases align to TRBD1. Losses at the gene ends were 4 bases for V and 4 bases for J; bases not matched to a gene: 6. Germline CDR1 is SNHLY and CDR2 is FYNNEI. The CDR3 covers 14 residues. CDR3 sequence reads: CASSGQGGRETQYF. As DNA, the CDR3 is TGTGCCAGCAGTGGACAGGGTGGTAGAGAGACCCAGTACTTC.

The rearrangement links TRBV18 to TRBJ1-4; TRBD1 matches 12 bases. The CDR3 runs 16 residues. Per germline, CDR1 KGHSH and CDR2 LQKENI. The junction had 2 bases not matched to a gene; V was cut back by 1 base and J by 5 bases. The CDR3: CASSPRGTGGNEKLFF. CDR3 DNA sequence: TGTGCCAGCTCACCACGGGGGACAGGGGGCAATGAAAAACTGTTTTTT.

The chain employs TRBV12-3 or TRBV12-4 and TRBJ2-5; 7 positions match TRBD1. This CDR3 is built from 12 residues. The ends lost 10 bases at V and 5 bases at J; junction bases unmatched: 7. CDR3: CATRDSRETQYF. DNA for the CDR3: TGTGCCACCAGGGACAGTCGGGAGACCCAGTACTTC.

The genes are TRBV19 and TRBJ2-2; 9 bases agree with TRBD2. The J segment lost 0 bases and the V segment lost 4 bases, leaving 6 bases of the junction unmatched. CDR1 is LNHDA, CDR2 SQIVND, per germline (reference sequence). The CDR3 covers 17 residues. The CDR3 sequence is CASSKGGRASNTGELFF. In nucleotides, the CDR3 is TGTGCCAGTAGTAAAGGCGGGAGGGCCTCGAACACCGGGGAGCTGTTTTTT.

The chain combines TRBV28 with TRBJ1-4; D ambiguous. With 6 bases removed from V and 3 bases from J, the gap between germline ends came to 5 bases. CDR3 length: 12 residues. Germline V gene sequence: CDR1 MDHEN, CDR2 SYDVKM. The CDR3 DNA reads TGTGCCAGCAGCCAGTCTAATGAAAAACTGTTTTTT. As protein: CASSQSNEKLFF.

The chain has TRBV19 and TRBJ2-7, with a tentative D call TRBD2 (6 bases). The CDR3 consists of 14 residues. Trimming shortened V by 5 bases and J by 2 bases, and 13 bases separated the two germline ends. From germline, CDR1 is LNHDA and CDR2 SQIVND (reference sequence). The CDR3 sequence is CASSWGDGPYEQYF. The CDR3, as DNA: TGTGCCAGTAGTTGGGGGGACGGGCCCTACGAGCAGTACTTC.

The chain uses TRBV29-1 and TRBJ2-3, with a possible D match to TRBD1 (5 bases). V was shortened by 4 bases and J by 2 bases, with 10 bases between the two germline ends. CDR3 size: 13 residues. Per the germline V gene, CDR1 is SQVTM and CDR2 is ANQGSEA. The CDR3: CSVAQGPTDTQYF. Written as DNA, the CDR3 is TGCAGCGTTGCCCAGGGCCCCACAGATACGCAGTATTTT.